Shown below are 12 T cell receptor beta chains from a single sample sequenced in a study of blood T cells in healthy people across ages. Using a J-beta primer mix together with a sample-barcoded 5' primer, a second PCR was run for about 6 to 12 cycles. One entry per CDR3 protein results from TCRdb running MiXCR on the 5' RACE reads. The table has about 640,000 distinct CDR3 sequences, about 30% seen once. Material: blood. Every receptor here comes from a woman of 80 years or more in good health.

This clonotype was recorded many times. V usage is TRBV28 and J usage is TRBJ1-2; 10 bases are shared with TRBD1. V lost 4 bases and J lost 10; bases outside the gene matches: 3. The CDR3 is 12 amino acids. The germline gives CDR1 MDHEN, CDR2 SYDVKM. CDR3 in DNA: TGTGCCAGCAGTTCCGACAGGGGGCACTACACCTTC. Its protein product is CASSSDRGHYTF.

In this sample, this clonotype turned up many times. The rearrangement joins TRBV5-6 to TRBJ2-1; 7 bases are a match to TRBD1. The CDR3 spans 13 residues. From germline, CDR1 is SGHDT and CDR2 YYEEEE. Trimming took 6 bases from V and 7 from J; bases not matched to a gene: 7. CDR3 coding DNA: TGTGCCAGCACCTACAGGGGTGGAAATGAGCAGTTCTTC. It codes for CASTYRGGNEQFF.

The genes are TRBV18 and TRBJ2-3; 11 nucleotides match TRBD2. Per germline, CDR1 KGHSH and CDR2 LQKENI. Unmatched junction bases numbered 7, after V lost 5 bases and J lost 0 bases. This CDR3 has 17 amino acids. CDR3 loop: CASSLTSGGRSTDTQYF. CDR3 nucleotides: TGTGCCAGCTCATTAACTAGCGGGGGCCGCAGCACAGATACGCAGTATTTT. The full variable domain, its missing parts supplied by reference TRBV18 and TRBJ2-3, is NAGVMQNPRHLVRRRGQEARLRCSPMKGHSHVYWYRQLPEEGLKFMVYLQKENIIDESGMPKERFSAEFPKEGPSILRIQQVVRGDSAAYFCASSLTSGGRSTDTQYFGPGTRLTVL.

On this clonotype itself: A much larger clone lies a single base off, so this may be a read error. The chain links TRBV7-2 to TRBJ2-5; 12 nucleotides line up with TRBD2. Germline values: CDR1 SGHTA, CDR2 FQGNSA. CDR3 size: 15 residues. V dropped 1 base and J dropped 11; count of bases not matched to a gene: 8. CDR3 sequence (DNA): TGTGCCAGCAGCTTAGGACTAGCGGGGGCCTCTGAGCAGTACTTC. It yields the protein CASSLGLAGASEQYF.

The chain carries TRBV12-3 or TRBV12-4 and TRBJ2-3; unclear D gene. The CDR3 is 14 residues long. V shed 4 bases and J shed 2 bases, with 10 bases lying between them. CDR3 sequence reads: CASSSGVNTDTQYF. CDR3 DNA: TGTGCCAGCAGTTCCGGAGTGAACACAGATACGCAGTATTTT.

Ten or more counts support this clonotype. The chain links TRBV20-1 to TRBJ2-5; perhaps TRBD2 as D (5 bases). Trimming stripped 6 bases from V and 5 bases from J, with 16 bases between. Germline V gene lookup returns CDR1 DFQATT and CDR2 SNEGSKA (reference sequence). This CDR3 region has 13 residues. The CDR3 spells CSARTPTWETQYF. Here the CDR3 DNA reads TGCAGTGCCAGGACTCCAACGTGGGAGACCCAGTACTTC.

This clonotype showed up many times. V and J are TRBV9 and TRBJ2-1, with 16 bases lining up with TRBD2. CDR1 is SGDLS and CDR2 is YYNGEE in the germline V gene. V dropped 3 bases and J dropped 0; count of bases not matched to a gene: 6. This CDR3 region has 19 residues. Here the CDR3 reads CASSAGTSGGAISYNEQFF. The CDR3 region has the DNA TGTGCCAGCAGCGCCGGGACTAGCGGGGGGGCAATCTCCTACAATGAGCAGTTCTTC.

With regard to this clonotype: With a much larger clone just one base away, this may be a read error. The chain has TRBV20-1 and TRBJ2-5; D assignment may be TRBD1 or TRBD2 (7 bases each). The J call is in doubt because the DNA end fits TRBJ2-1 better. Germline V gene sequence: CDR1 DFQATT, CDR2 SNEGSKA (reference sequence). The CDR3 is made up of 16 amino acids. CDR3: CSARVSRGGGQETQFF. CDR3 sequence (DNA): TGCAGTGCTAGAGTCTCTCGGGGAGGGGGCCAAGAGACCCAGTTCTTC.

This clonotype was seen a few times. This chain uses TRBV5-1 with TRBJ2-7; the D is unclear. CDR3 length: 15 residues. The ends were cut back, 0 bases at V and 4 bases at J, with 14 bases in the middle. The V gene's germline CDR1 is SGHRS and CDR2 YFSETQ. The DNA for the CDR3 is TGCGCCAGCAGCTTGGCCTATGGGTCGGTATACGAGCAGTACTTC. Amino acid sequence: CASSLAYGSVYEQYF.

A remark on this clonotype: A much larger clone differs by one base, so this may be a read error. The V gene is TRBV15, the J gene TRBJ2-4, with 9 bases matching TRBD2. With V trimmed by 0 bases and J by 6 bases, 6 bases remained unmatched. CDR1 LNHNV and CDR2 YYDKDF come from the germline V gene (reference sequence). The CDR3 extends over 16 amino acids. The CDR3, as DNA: TGTGCCACCAGCAGAGAGAGGGCTAGCGGGGCAAACATTCAGTACTTC. This codes for CATSRERASGANIQYF.

On this clonotype: At one boundary the junction diverges from the germline segment, which might be a read error. V and J are TRBV7-2 and TRBJ2-2; D uncertain. CDR1 is SGHTA, CDR2 FQGNSA, per germline. CDR3 size: 12 residues. The DNA of the CDR3 is TGTGCCAGCAGCTTAGTCACCCGGGAGCTGTTTTTT. Its translation: CASSLVTRELFF.

This sequence joins TRBV29-1 and TRBJ2-1; 11 positions agree with TRBD2. There are 14 residues in the CDR3. The junction had 7 bases not matched to a gene; V was cut back by 6 bases and J by 6 bases. Germline loops: CDR1 SQVTM, CDR2 ANQGSEA. CDR3 coding DNA: TGCAGCGTCCATACTAGCGGGAGACGCAATGAGCAGTTCTTC. This translates into CSVHTSGRRNEQFF.